The next 8 T cell receptor beta chains were all read from a single sample in a study of blood T cell repertoires in COVID-19 (dated by TCRdb to between 2020 and 2021). Libraries came from the immunoSEQ multiplex PCR assay. Held by TCRdb, this immuneACCESS table contains in-frame sequences only and omits some clones. Under half of the omission traces to an unresolved V gene where checked; the cause of the rest is unknown. Counted in this sample were 130,000 to 150,000 clones; 84% of them appeared once. 5% to 7% of the sample lies in the top ten. Sequenced sample: PBMCs or T cells enriched from blood (not recorded which). Source of these receptors: a woman between 45 and 60 years old who had been exposed to COVID-19.

The chain uses TRBV9 and TRBJ2-5, with D perhaps TRBD1 (5 bases). The germline gives CDR1 SGDLS, CDR2 YYNGEE. Trimming took 3 bases from V and 1 from J, leaving 7 bases between them. The length of the CDR3 is 13 residues. DNA of the CDR3: TGTGCCAGCAGCGAAAGGGGCCAAGAGACCCAGTACTTC. Amino acids: CASSERGQETQYF.

This clone has just a few counts. The CDR3 here is CASSPDSRQETQYF. The CDR3 DNA follows: TGTGCCAGTAGTCCAGACAGTCGACAAGAGACCCAGTACTTC. The V call is TRBV19, the J call TRBJ2-5; D may be TRBD1 (5 bases). Trimming removed 5 bases at V and 2 bases at J, with 12 bases between. The CDR3 sequence is 14 residues long. Germline loops: CDR1 LNHDA, CDR2 SQIVND (reference sequence).

The gene calls are TRBV19 and TRBJ2-7; 11 nucleotides match TRBD2. Germline assignment: CDR1 LNHDA and CDR2 SQIVND (reference sequence). This CDR3 spans 14 amino acids. With 7 bases clipped from V and 7 bases from J, the junction kept 9 bases outside the gene matches. The CDR3 spells CASISTSGSEEQYF. CDR3 DNA: TGTGCCAGTATCTCAACTAGCGGGAGTGAGGAGCAGTACTTC.

This chain joins TRBV10-1 and TRBJ2-5; 8 bases match TRBD1. V lost 2 bases and J lost 2; bases outside the gene matches: 4. The germline CDR1 and CDR2 sequences are WNHNN and SYGVQD (reference sequence). This CDR3 spans 15 amino acids. CDR3 amino acids: CASSEAGGGQETQYF. CDR3 nucleotide sequence: TGCGCCAGCAGTGAGGCAGGGGGCGGACAAGAGACCCAGTACTTC.

The chain links TRBV19 to TRBJ1-2, with D maybe TRBD1 (6 bases). V was clipped by 4 bases and J by 5 bases, with 17 bases between them. Germline CDR1 reads LNHDA; CDR2 reads SQIVND (reference sequence). This CDR3 has 15 amino acids. The CDR3 sequence: CASSTPQGGGYGYTF. In nucleotides, the CDR3 is TGTGCCAGTAGTACGCCCCAGGGAGGGGGTTATGGCTACACCTTC.

This clone came up a few times. The V call is TRBV7-2, the J call TRBJ1-1; tentatively, D is TRBD1 (6 bases). Trimming removed 1 base at V and 8 bases at J, with 8 bases between. The CDR3 is 12 amino acids. The germline CDR1 and CDR2 sequences are SGHTA and FQGNSA. In DNA form, the CDR3 reads TGTGCCAGCAGCTTAGGGGGGGGCGAAGCTTTCTTT. Protein: CASSLGGGEAFF.

A word on this clone: Other DNA sequences in this sample translate to the same CDR3. The chain employs TRBV6-5 and TRBJ2-5, with D maybe TRBD1 (5 bases). Between the trimmed V and J ends, which lost 6 bases and 1 base, there was a span of 9 bases. Germline-derived CDR1 and CDR2 are MNHEY and SVGAGI. The CDR3 has 13 residues. DNA of the CDR3: TGTGCCAGCAGCTGGACATCCCAAGAGACCCAGTACTTC. Residues: CASSWTSQETQYF.

This clone was seen only once. The genes are TRBV6-5 and TRBJ2-2; no clear D. The V gene lost 0 bases and the J gene lost 6 bases, with 5 bases spanning the gap. Germline V gene data show CDR1 as MNHEY and CDR2 as SVGAGI. The CDR3 spans 13 residues. This chain's CDR3 is CASSYSSAGELFF. The CDR3 DNA sequence: TGTGCCAGCAGTTACTCGAGTGCCGGGGAGCTGTTTTTT.